This T cell receptor (beta chain) is from a study of blood T cell repertoires in COVID-19. Repertoires were generated with immunoSEQ multiplex PCR, while TCRdb's copy carries only in-frame clones and drops some. The sample holds 66,000 or so clones, roughly 75% seen once. The CDR3 contains 13 residues. Germline-derived CDR1 and CDR2 are SGHAT and FQNNGV. V lost 7 bases, J lost 6 bases, and 15 bases lay in between. Sequencing input: peripheral blood. The receptor comes from a human donor in a cohort sampled during active COVID-19. The chain joins TRBV11-2 to TRBJ1-1, with no clear D. The CDR3 region has the DNA TGTGCCAGCACCACTCTTATGAGCGCTGAAGCTTTCTTT. Amino acids: CASTTLMSAEAFF.